The 22 T cell receptor beta chains given below trace back to one sample, sequenced in a study of blood T cell repertoires in COVID-19. Method: immunoSEQ multiplex PCR; TCRdb's copy keeps in-frame clones and lacks some. The table records about 370,000 clones, roughly nine tenths of them present only once. Sequenced sample: PBMCs or T cells enriched from blood (not recorded which). The receptors shown here come from a man aged 18 to 35 who had recovered from COVID-19.

This chain connects TRBV10-3 to TRBJ1-2; D not certain. The CDR3 has 15 residues. Per the germline V gene, CDR1 is ENHRY and CDR2 is SYGVKD. Trimming left V 10 bases short and J 0 bases short, with 18 bases between. As DNA, the CDR3 is TGTGCCACCACATTCCGGCAGGCTTCTAACTATGGCTACACCTTC. Residues: CATTFRQASNYGYTF.

The J gene is TRBJ1-1, the V gene TRBV28, with 8 bases fitting TRBD1. The V gene's germline CDR1 is MDHEN and CDR2 SYDVKM. Trimming removed 6 bases from V and 3 bases from J; junction bases left unmatched: 6. The CDR3 has 14 amino acids. The chain's CDR3 is CASRALQGDTEAFF. The CDR3 coding sequence is TGTGCCAGCAGAGCCTTACAGGGGGACACTGAAGCTTTCTTT.

As to this clone: Other DNA sequences of this sample code for an identical CDR3. The chain recombines TRBV30 with TRBJ1-3; D is unclear. CDR1 is GTSNPN and CDR2 is SVGIG in the germline V gene (reference sequence). This CDR3 is built from 11 residues. V dropped 2 bases and J dropped 4 bases, with 3 bases sitting between them. The CDR3 bases are TGTGCCTGGAGTTCGGGAAACACCATATATTTT. Residues: CAWSSGNTIYF.

This chain connects TRBV6-4 to TRBJ2-7, with a weak D call TRBD2 (5 bases). CDR3 length equals 14 residues. Per germline, CDR1 MRHNA and CDR2 SNTAGT. Trimming shortened V by 9 bases and J by 0 bases, and 15 bases separated the two germline ends. CDR3 in amino acids: CARRSSRSSYEQYF. In nucleotides, the CDR3 is TGTGCCAGGAGATCTAGCAGAAGCTCCTACGAGCAGTACTTC.

The V call is TRBV5-5, the J call TRBJ2-7, with 8 bases fitting TRBD1. There are 13 residues in the CDR3. V lost 4 bases to trimming and J lost 7 bases; unmatched junction nucleotides: 7. CDR1 is SGHKS and CDR2 is YYEKEE in the germline V gene (reference sequence). Written as DNA, the CDR3 is TGTGCCAGCAGCATCGGACAGGGTAAGGAGCAGTACTTC. This sequence encodes CASSIGQGKEQYF.

The genes are TRBV27 and TRBJ1-1, with a weak D call TRBD1 (5 bases). This CDR3 comprises 17 residues. Per germline, CDR1 MNHEY and CDR2 SMNVEV (reference sequence). V was trimmed by 3 bases and J by 1 base, leaving 18 bases between them. CDR3 sequence: CASSLRLGGRGNTEAFF. The CDR3 DNA reads TGTGCCAGCAGTTTGCGGTTGGGGGGGAGGGGGAACACTGAAGCTTTCTTT.

V usage is TRBV15 and J usage is TRBJ2-7; TRBD1 aligns across 8 bases. The germline V gene has CDR1 LNHNV and CDR2 YYDKDF (reference sequence). V dropped 4 bases and J dropped 1; count of bases not matched to a gene: 9. This CDR3 contains 16 residues. CDR3 residues: CATSNHGQGMSYEQYF. CDR3 DNA: TGTGCCACCAGCAACCACGGACAGGGTATGTCCTACGAGCAGTACTTC.

The V gene is TRBV28, the J gene TRBJ1-3; D ambiguous. V lost 3 bases and J 6 bases, leaving 9 bases between the germline ends. Per the germline V gene, CDR1 is MDHEN and CDR2 is SYDVKM. The length of the CDR3 is 13 residues. CDR3 loop: CASSFSLANTIYF. The DNA for the CDR3 is TGTGCCAGCAGTTTCTCTCTAGCAAACACCATATATTTT.

The CDR3 reads CASSPGLAGGLRSPEQYF. The CDR3 nucleotides read TGTGCCAGCTCACCGGGACTAGCGGGAGGGCTTAGGTCCCCCGAGCAGTACTTC. V gene TRBV18 combines with J gene TRBJ2-7; 16 bases are shared with TRBD2. Germline lookup yields CDR1 KGHSH and CDR2 LQKENI. This CDR3 has 18 amino acids. V lost 3 bases to trimming and J lost 6 bases; unmatched junction nucleotides: 11. The whole variable domain, remainder taken from reference TRBV18 and TRBJ2-7, is NAGVMQNPRHLVRRRGQEARLRCSPMKGHSHVYWYRQLPEEGLKFMVYLQKENIIDESGMPKERFSAEFPKEGPSILRIQQVVRGDSAAYFCASSPGLAGGLRSPEQYFGPGTRLTVT.

V gene TRBV5-4 combines with J gene TRBJ2-2; 13 bases are shared with TRBD2. The CDR3 has 18 amino acids. The germline CDR1 and CDR2 sequences are SGHNT and YYREEE (reference sequence). The ends lost 0 bases at V and 5 bases at J; junction bases unmatched: 7. The CDR3: CASSLGLAGGKGTGELFF. As DNA, the CDR3 is TGTGCCAGCAGCTTGGGACTAGCGGGGGGTAAAGGGACCGGGGAGCTGTTTTTT.

This sequence joins TRBV18 and TRBJ1-2, with 11 bases fitting TRBD1. The CDR3 covers 14 residues. The V gene end was trimmed by 10 bases and the J gene end by 4 bases; junction bases not matched to a gene: 8. Germline assignment: CDR1 KGHSH and CDR2 LQKENI. This chain's CDR3 is CATTGQGAFYGYTF. CDR3 DNA: TGTGCCACCACTGGACAGGGGGCCTTCTATGGCTACACCTTC.

V is TRBV2 and J is TRBJ1-4, with TRBD1 matching over 10 bases. This CDR3 is 13 amino acids long. The ends lost 6 bases at V and 7 bases at J; junction bases unmatched: 2. Germline loops: CDR1 SNHLY, CDR2 FYNNEI. This chain's CDR3 is CASRRTGGEKLFF. In nucleotides, the CDR3 is TGTGCCAGCAGAAGGACAGGGGGTGAAAAACTGTTTTTT.

On this clone itself: A junction end diverges from the germline sequence, so it may reflect a read error. J is TRBJ2-1 and V is TRBV9; 9 positions agree with TRBD1. Germline CDR1 is SGDLS and CDR2 is YYNGEE. This CDR3 spans 15 amino acids. The CDR3: CASSVARDPRDRVIF. Written as DNA, the CDR3 is TGTGCCAGCAGCGTAGCCCGTGATCCCCGGGACAGGGTGATCTTC.

This clone was seen a few times. V gene TRBV11-2 combines with J gene TRBJ2-2, with 8 bases aligning to TRBD2. Unmatched junction bases numbered 17, after V lost 3 bases and J lost 5 bases. The germline CDR1 and CDR2 sequences are SGHAT and FQNNGV. CDR3 length equals 19 residues. CDR3 in DNA: TGTGCCAGCAGCTTCCTACTGGGCGGGAGGTACCGAAGGACCGGGGAGCTGTTTTTT. This translates into CASSFLLGGRYRRTGELFF. Full variable domain (remainder filled in from reference TRBV11-2 and TRBJ2-2): EAGVAQSPRYKIIEKRQSVAFWCNPISGHATLYWYQQILGQGPKLLIQFQNNGVVDDSQLPKDRFSAERLKGVDSTLKIQPAKLEDSAVYLCASSFLLGGRYRRTGELFFGEGSRLTVL.

This chain joins TRBV4-1 and TRBJ1-4; D is ambiguous. Trimming cost V 1 base and J 7 bases, with 16 bases left between them. CDR3 length: 16 amino acids. CDR1 is MGHRA and CDR2 is YSYEKL in the germline V gene. DNA of the CDR3: TGCGCCAGCAGCCAAGCCCAATTTGGAGAAGGTGAAAAACTGTTTTTT. Translating it yields CASSQAQFGEGEKLFF.

This clone was seen a single time. V and J are TRBV20-1 and TRBJ1-2, with TRBD1 as a possible D gene (6 bases). The CDR3 is 11 amino acids. The germline V and J ends were trimmed by 8 bases and 8 bases, with 15 bases remaining between them. CDR1 DFQATT and CDR2 SNEGSKA come from the germline V gene (reference sequence). CDR3 coding DNA: TGCAGTAGGGGGGGTCAGGGAGGCTACACCTTC. This sequence encodes CSRGGQGGYTF.

The chain joins TRBV5-1 to TRBJ1-1; 8 nucleotides align to TRBD1. The germline V gene encodes CDR1 SGHRS and CDR2 YFSETQ. Unmatched junction bases numbered 6, after V lost 3 bases and J lost 2 bases. This CDR3 has 15 residues. The CDR3 DNA follows: TGCGCCAGCAGCTGGGGGGGACAGGCAAACACTGAAGCTTTCTTT. The encoded protein is CASSWGGQANTEAFF.

This clone showed up just once. The chain uses TRBV19 and TRBJ2-1, with D unresolved. This CDR3 has 15 residues. V was pared by 0 bases and J by 0 bases, with 6 bases between. CDR1 and CDR2 (germline): LNHDA, SQIVND (reference sequence). Here the CDR3 DNA reads TGTGCCAGTAGTATAGACTGGAGCTCCTACAATGAGCAGTTCTTC. It yields the protein CASSIDWSSYNEQFF.

The gene calls are TRBV18 and TRBJ2-1, with 10 bases fitting TRBD2. Germline CDR1 KGHSH, CDR2 LQKENI. With V trimmed by 1 base and J by 4 bases, 7 bases remained unmatched. The CDR3 covers 17 residues. The CDR3 nucleotides are TGTGCCAGCTCACCACGTTTTGTAGCGGGAGGTTACAATGAGCAGTTCTTC. Protein sequence: CASSPRFVAGGYNEQFF.

The J gene is TRBJ1-4, the V gene TRBV18; 9 bases are a match to TRBD1. The CDR3 covers 15 residues. Germline CDR1 reads KGHSH; CDR2 reads LQKENI. The V and J ends lost 6 bases and 5 bases, in that order; junction bases with no gene match: 7. CDR3 amino acids: CASSPGTGTNEKLFF. Here the CDR3 DNA reads TGTGCCAGCTCCCCCGGGACAGGGACAAATGAAAAACTGTTTTTT.

The count of this clone is one. The chain recombines TRBV30 with TRBJ2-1, with TRBD2 matching 12 bases. The CDR3 runs to 16 residues. Germline CDR1 is GTSNPN and CDR2 is SVGIG (reference sequence). V shed 4 bases and J 5 bases; nucleotides not matched to a gene: 9. The CDR3 loop reads CAWNGRWTSGDNEQFF. The CDR3 region has the DNA TGTGCCTGGAATGGAAGGTGGACTAGCGGGGACAATGAGCAGTTCTTC.

The chain has TRBV15 and TRBJ1-4; a weak D match, TRBD1 (6 bases). Between the trimmed V and J ends, which lost 7 bases and 4 bases, there was a span of 13 bases. Germline V CDR1 and CDR2: LNHNV, YYDKDF (reference sequence). CDR3 size: 14 residues. CDR3: CATKYEGVNEKLFF. DNA of the CDR3: TGTGCCACCAAATACGAGGGGGTTAATGAAAAACTGTTTTTT. The full variable domain, with the rest looked up from reference TRBV15 and TRBJ1-4, is DAMVIQNPRYQVTQFGKPVTLSCSQTLNHNVMYWYQQKSSQAPKLLFHYYDKDFNNEADTPDNFQSRRPNTSFCFLDIRSPGLGDTAMYLCATKYEGVNEKLFFGSGTQLSVL.